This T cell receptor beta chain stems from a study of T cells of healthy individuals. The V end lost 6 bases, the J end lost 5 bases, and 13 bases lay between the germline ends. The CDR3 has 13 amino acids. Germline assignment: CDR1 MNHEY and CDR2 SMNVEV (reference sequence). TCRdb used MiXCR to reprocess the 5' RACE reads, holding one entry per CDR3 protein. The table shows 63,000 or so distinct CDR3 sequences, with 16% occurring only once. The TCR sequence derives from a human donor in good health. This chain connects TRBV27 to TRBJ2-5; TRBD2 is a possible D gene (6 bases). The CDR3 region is CASRPTSTETQYF. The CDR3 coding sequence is TGTGCCAGCAGACCGACTAGTACCGAGACCCAGTACTTC.